This T cell receptor beta chain originates from a study of blood T cells in healthy people across ages. A second PCR, run for roughly 7 to 12 cycles, used a sample-barcoded 5' primer plus a J-beta primer mix. The template-switch adaptor was a 5' adaptor with 12 random nucleotides. It tagged each cDNA molecule. TCRdb reanalysed the 5' RACE reads using MiXCR and keeps one entry per CDR3 protein. The data show about 780,000 distinct CDR3 sequences, 20% to 30% seen once. These same records also appear under a second study, on T cells of mothers and their children. This second study notes: Whether related or unrelated, pairs show similar shaping of TCR recombination output by thymic selection.

The sequence was collected from a boy between 10 and 17 years old in good health. The sample comprised blood.

The CDR3 here is CASSSGQGIYGYTF. The CDR3 DNA follows: TGTGCCAGCAGCTCGGGACAGGGGATCTATGGCTACACCTTC. The chain has TRBV7-3 and TRBJ1-2; 10 bases align to TRBD1. CDR3 length: 14 residues. In germline, CDR1 is SGHTA, CDR2 FQGTGA. Germline trimming cut 4 bases from V and 4 bases from J; bases unmatched to any gene: 3.